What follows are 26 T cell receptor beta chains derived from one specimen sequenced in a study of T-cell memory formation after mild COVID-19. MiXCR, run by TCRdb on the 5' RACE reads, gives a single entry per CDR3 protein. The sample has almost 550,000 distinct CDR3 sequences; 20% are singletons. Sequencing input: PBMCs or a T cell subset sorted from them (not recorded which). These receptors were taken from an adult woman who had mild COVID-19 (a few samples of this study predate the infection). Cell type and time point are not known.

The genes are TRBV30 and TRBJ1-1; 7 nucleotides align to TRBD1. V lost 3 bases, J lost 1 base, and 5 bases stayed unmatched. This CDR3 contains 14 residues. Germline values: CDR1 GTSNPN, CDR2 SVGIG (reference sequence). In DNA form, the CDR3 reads TGTGCCTGGAGGGGTCAGGGGGGGAACACTGAAGCTTTCTTT. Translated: CAWRGQGGNTEAFF.

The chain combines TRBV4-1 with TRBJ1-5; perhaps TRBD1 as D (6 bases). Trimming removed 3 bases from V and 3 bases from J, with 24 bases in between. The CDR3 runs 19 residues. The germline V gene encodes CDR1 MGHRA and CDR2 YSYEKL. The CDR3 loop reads CASSQESFLTGLSNQPQHF. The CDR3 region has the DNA TGCGCCAGCAGCCAGGAGAGTTTCCTTACAGGGCTTTCCAATCAGCCCCAGCATTTT.

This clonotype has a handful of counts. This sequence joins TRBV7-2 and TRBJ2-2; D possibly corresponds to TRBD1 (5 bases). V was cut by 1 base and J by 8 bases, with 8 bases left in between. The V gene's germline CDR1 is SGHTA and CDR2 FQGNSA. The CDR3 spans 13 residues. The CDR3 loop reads CASSLVDIGELFF. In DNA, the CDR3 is TGTGCCAGCAGCTTAGTGGACATAGGGGAGCTGTTTTTT.

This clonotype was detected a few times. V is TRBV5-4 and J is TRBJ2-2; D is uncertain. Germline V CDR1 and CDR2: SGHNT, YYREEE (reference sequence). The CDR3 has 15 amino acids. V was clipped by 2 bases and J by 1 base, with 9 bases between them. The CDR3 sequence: CASSFATGNTGELFF. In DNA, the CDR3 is TGTGCCAGCAGCTTCGCTACGGGGAACACCGGGGAGCTGTTTTTT.

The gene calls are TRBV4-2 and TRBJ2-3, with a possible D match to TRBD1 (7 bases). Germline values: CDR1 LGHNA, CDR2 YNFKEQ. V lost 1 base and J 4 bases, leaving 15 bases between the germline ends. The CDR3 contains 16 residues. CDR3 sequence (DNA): TGTGCCAGCAGCCAAGGGCAGGGGGGAGGCGCAGATACGCAGTATTTT. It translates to CASSQGQGGGADTQYF.

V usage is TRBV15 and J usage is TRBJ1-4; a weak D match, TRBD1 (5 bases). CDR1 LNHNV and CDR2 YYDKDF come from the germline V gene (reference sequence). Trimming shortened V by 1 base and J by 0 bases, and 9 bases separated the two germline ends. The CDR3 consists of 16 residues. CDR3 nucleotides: TGTGCCACCAGCAGAGGGCCGGGGGCAACTAATGAAAAACTGTTTTTT. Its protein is CATSRGPGATNEKLFF.

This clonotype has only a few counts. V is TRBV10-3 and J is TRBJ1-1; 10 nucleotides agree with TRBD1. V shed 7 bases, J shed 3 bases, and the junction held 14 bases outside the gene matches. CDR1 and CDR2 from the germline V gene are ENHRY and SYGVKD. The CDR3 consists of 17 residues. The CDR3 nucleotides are TGTGCCATCAAATCCGGGACAGGGGAAGGATCGCACACTGAAGCTTTCTTT. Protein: CAIKSGTGEGSHTEAFF.

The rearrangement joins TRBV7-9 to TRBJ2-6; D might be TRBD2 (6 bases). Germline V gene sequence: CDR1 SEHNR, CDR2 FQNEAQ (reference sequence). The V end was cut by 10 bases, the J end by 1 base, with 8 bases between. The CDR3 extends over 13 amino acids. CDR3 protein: CAIGGSGANVLTF. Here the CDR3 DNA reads TGTGCCATCGGGGGTTCTGGGGCCAACGTCCTGACTTTC.

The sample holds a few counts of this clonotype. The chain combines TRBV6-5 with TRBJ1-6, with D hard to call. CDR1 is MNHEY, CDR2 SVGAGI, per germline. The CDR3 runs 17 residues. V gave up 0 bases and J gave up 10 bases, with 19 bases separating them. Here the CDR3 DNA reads TGTGCCAGCAGTTACTCTATCTTCGAAGGGCGGTCGTCACCCCTCCACTTT. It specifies CASSYSIFEGRSSPLHF.

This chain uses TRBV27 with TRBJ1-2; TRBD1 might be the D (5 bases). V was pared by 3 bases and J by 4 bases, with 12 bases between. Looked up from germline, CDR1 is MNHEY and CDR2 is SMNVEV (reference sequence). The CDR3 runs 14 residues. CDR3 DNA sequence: TGTGCCAGCAGTTTCGCCGGGGGAGCCTATGGCTACACCTTC. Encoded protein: CASSFAGGAYGYTF.

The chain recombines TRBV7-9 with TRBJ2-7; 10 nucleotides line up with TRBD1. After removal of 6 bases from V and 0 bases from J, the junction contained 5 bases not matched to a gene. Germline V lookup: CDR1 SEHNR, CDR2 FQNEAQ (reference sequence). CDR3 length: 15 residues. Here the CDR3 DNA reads TGTGCCAGCAGGGGACAGGGGAACCCCTCCTACGAGCAGTACTTC. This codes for CASRGQGNPSYEQYF.

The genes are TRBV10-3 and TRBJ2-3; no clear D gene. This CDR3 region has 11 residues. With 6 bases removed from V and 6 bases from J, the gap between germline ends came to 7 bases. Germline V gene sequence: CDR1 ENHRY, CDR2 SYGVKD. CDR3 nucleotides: TGTGCCATCAGGGAAAGCGATACGCAGTATTTT. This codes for CAIRESDTQYF.

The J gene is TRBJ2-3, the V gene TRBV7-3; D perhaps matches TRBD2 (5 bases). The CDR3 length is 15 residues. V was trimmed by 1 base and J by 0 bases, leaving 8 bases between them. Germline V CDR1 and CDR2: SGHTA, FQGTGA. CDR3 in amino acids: CASSLIGGSTDTQYF. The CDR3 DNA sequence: TGTGCCAGCAGCTTAATTGGCGGGAGCACAGATACGCAGTATTTT.

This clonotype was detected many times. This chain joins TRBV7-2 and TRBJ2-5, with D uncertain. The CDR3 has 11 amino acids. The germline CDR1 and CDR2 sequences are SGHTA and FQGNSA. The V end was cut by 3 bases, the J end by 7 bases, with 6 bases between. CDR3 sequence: CASSFSGTQYF. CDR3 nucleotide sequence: TGTGCCAGCAGCTTTTCGGGGACCCAGTACTTC.

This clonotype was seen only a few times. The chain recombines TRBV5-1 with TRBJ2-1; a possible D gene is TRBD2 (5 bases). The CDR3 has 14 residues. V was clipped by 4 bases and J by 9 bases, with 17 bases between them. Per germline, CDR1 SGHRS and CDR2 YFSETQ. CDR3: CASSVLDWQAEQFF. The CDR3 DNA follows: TGCGCCAGCAGCGTGTTGGACTGGCAAGCTGAGCAGTTCTTC.

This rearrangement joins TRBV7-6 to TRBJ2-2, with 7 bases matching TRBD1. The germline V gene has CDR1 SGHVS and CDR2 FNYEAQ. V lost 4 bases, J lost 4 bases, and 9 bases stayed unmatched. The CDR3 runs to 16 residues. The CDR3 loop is CASSYETGFATGELFF. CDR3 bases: TGTGCCAGCAGCTACGAGACAGGGTTTGCCACCGGGGAGCTGTTTTTT.

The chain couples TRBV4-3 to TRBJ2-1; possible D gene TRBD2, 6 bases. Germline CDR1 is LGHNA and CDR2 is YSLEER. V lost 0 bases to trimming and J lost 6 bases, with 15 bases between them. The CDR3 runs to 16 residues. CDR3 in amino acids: CASSQDMQGGGNEQFF. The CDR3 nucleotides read TGCGCCAGCAGCCAAGATATGCAGGGAGGTGGCAATGAGCAGTTCTTC.

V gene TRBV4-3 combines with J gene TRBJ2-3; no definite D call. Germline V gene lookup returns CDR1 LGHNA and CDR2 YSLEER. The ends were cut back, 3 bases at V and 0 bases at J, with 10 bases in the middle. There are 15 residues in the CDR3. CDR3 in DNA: TGCGCCAGCAGCCATCGGATTCCTAGCACAGATACGCAGTATTTT. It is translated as CASSHRIPSTDTQYF.

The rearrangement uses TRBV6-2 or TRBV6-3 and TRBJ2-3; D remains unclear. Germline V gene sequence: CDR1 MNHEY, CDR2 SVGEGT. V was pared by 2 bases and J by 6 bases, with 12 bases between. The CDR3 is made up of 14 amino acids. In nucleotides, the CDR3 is TGTGCCAGCAGTTACCGTCTAAACGGGGATACGCAGTATTTT. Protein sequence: CASSYRLNGDTQYF.

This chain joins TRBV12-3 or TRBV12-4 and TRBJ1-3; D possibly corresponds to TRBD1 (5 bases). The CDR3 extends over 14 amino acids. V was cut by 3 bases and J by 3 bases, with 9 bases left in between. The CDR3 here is CASSFGGVGNTIYF. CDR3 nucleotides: TGTGCCAGCAGTTTTGGGGGGGTTGGAAACACCATATATTTT.

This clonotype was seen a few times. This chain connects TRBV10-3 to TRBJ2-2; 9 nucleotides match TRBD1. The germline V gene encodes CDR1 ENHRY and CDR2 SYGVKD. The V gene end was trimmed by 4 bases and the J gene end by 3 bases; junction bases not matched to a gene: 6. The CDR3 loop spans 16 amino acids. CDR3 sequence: CAISATGQGYTGELFF. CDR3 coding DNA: TGTGCCATCAGTGCAACGGGACAGGGCTACACCGGGGAGCTGTTTTTT.

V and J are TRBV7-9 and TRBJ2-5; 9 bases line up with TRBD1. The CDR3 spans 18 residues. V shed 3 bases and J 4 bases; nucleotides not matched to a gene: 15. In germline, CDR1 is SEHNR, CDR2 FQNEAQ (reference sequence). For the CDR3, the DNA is TGTGCCAGCAGCTTCCGTCGGACAGGGGAAAAGATAGGAGAGACCCAGTACTTC. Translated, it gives CASSFRRTGEKIGETQYF.

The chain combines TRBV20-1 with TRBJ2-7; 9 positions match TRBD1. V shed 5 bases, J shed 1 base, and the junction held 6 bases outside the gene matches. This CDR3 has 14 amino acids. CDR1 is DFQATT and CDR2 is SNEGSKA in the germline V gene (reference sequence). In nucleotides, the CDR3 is TGCAGTGCTTTTTACGGGACAGGGTCCTACGAGCAGTACTTC. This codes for CSAFYGTGSYEQYF.

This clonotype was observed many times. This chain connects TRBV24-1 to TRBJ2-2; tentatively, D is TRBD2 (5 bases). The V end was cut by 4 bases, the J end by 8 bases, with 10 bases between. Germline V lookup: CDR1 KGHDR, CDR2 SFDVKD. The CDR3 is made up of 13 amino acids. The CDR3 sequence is CATSDGVSGELFF. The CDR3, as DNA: TGTGCCACCAGTGACGGGGTTTCGGGGGAGCTGTTTTTT.

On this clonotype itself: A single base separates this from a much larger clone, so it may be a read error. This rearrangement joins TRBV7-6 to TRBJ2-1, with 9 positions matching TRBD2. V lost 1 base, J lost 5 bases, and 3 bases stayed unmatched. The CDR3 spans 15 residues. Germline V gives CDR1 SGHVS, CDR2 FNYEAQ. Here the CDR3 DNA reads TGTGCCAGCAGCTTAGGCGGGAGGGCCGACAATGAGCAGTTCTTC. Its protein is CASSLGGRADNEQFF.

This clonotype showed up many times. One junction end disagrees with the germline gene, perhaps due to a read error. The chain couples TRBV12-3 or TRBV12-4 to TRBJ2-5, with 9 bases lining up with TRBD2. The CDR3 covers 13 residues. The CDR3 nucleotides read TGTGCCAGCAGCTTAGCGGGAGTGGAGACCCAGTACTTC. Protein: CASSLAGVETQYF.